The entry that follows covers one T cell receptor beta chain sequence. This sample stems from a study of blood T cell repertoires in COVID-19. Study background: Sites across the United States, Italy and Spain contributed samples from acute and convalescent COVID-19.

In the authors' workflow: Estimation of nucleated cell counts relied on the amplification of reference gene primers. TCRdb keeps only in-frame clones here, not all; method: immunoSEQ multiplex PCR. V, J and clone size reflect that table, while D and trimming were determined from the DNA. The table records fewer than 400,000 clones, around four fifths of them present only once. V gave up 7 bases and J gave up 0 bases, with 9 bases separating them. The germline V gene encodes CDR1 ENHRY and CDR2 SYGVKD. CDR3 length equals 13 residues. J is TRBJ1-1 and V is TRBV10-3; D is perhaps TRBD1 (5 bases). The sequencing input was peripheral blood. The receptor was derived from a man in his thirties or forties with active or convalescent COVID-19. CDR3 bases: TGTGCCATCACGGGGGGAATGAACACTGAAGCTTTCTTT. Translating it yields CAITGGMNTEAFF.